Listed below are T cell receptor beta chains from one sample, sequenced in a study of blood T cell repertoires in COVID-19. Using immunoSEQ multiplex PCR, the repertoire was profiled, and TCRdb retains in-frame clones only, with some absent. The data show 100,000 to 150,000 clones, approximately 80% seen once. The specimen was peripheral blood. Receptor source: a woman aged 45 to 65 with acute or convalescent COVID-19. Each CDR3 is given with its conserved first and last residue. The order of the fields is V gene, CDR3 protein.

>TRBV7-9
CASSLLPRAYNEQFF
>TRBV5-1
CASSRDSNQPQHF
>TRBV13
CASSTQGPLGVDAIYF
>TRBV6-2/TRBV6-3
CASSLTLQTIQNTGELFF
>TRBV5-4
CASSSTQAGNTEAFF
>TRBV5-4
CASSLANTDTQYF
>TRBV5-8
CASSHRTDYNEQFF
>TRBV30
CAWNRGFPVGSYNSPLHF
>TRBV18
CASSPERPQETQYF
>TRBV5-5
CASSHGGGRGYEQYF
>TRBV5-1
CASSLVSGGAWNEQFF
>TRBV4-1
CASSQSTGGRVGELFF
>TRBV2
CASLGTGNSPLHF
>TRBV5-1
CASSFPGGSAEAFF
>TRBV30
CAWSQRGGNEQFF
>TRBV18
CASSPSPAGGNGYTF
>TRBV5-1
CASSSPLGTVSTDTQYF
>TRBV2
CASSEQQRAPNYGYTF
>TRBV5-8
CASSSGQSYSNQPQHF
>TRBV6-5
CASRGTGVANYGYTF
>TRBV25-1
CASKKAQNTEAFF
>TRBV11-2
CASSLVSGVSYEQYF
>TRBV19
CASRNHQGERGYTF
>TRBV5-4
CASSLARPGRAGNTIYF
>TRBV6-2/TRBV6-3
CASSLLTYEQYF
>TRBV10-1
CASSDKRGGQRDTQYF
>TRBV10-3
CAISESSGENYGYTF
>TRBV6-6
CASSLQHNEQFF
>TRBV18
CASSRQTSTDTQYF
>TRBV5-4
CASSPGQEGEKLFF
>TRBV6-1
CASSENFRTEAFF
>TRBV9
CASSATTANSPLHF